The entry that follows covers one TCR beta chain sequence. The target antigen is unknown. Vbeta (60) and Jbeta (13) primers were used in the PCR. Method: immunoSEQ multiplex PCR; TCRdb's copy keeps in-frame clones and lacks some. The sample includes 200,000 to 300,000 clones, approximately 85% of them seen just once. These data belong to a study of cytomegalovirus exposure and HLA in healthy donors. Study-wide results and caveats: Later on, an analysis showed TCR association rates differing by HLA locus, with DRB1 the most and HLA-C the fewest. Further analysis was carried out later, and it showed several of the most significant clusters appearing linked to common viral pathogens.

The CDR3 consists of 14 residues. From germline, CDR1 is LNHDA and CDR2 SQIVND (reference sequence). Deletions cut 8 bases from V and 0 bases from J, with 11 bases between. The chain uses TRBV19 and TRBJ1-5; D is ambiguous. The sequenced sample consisted of PBMCs. The clonotype originates from a woman aged 40 to 50 in good health and CMV-seropositive. This CDR3 reads CASGETHSNQPQHF. The CDR3 bases are TGTGCCAGTGGGGAGACACATAGCAATCAGCCCCAGCATTTT. The variable domain in full, with the rest retrieved from reference TRBV19 and TRBJ1-5, is DGGITQSPKYLFRKEGQNVTLSCEQNLNHDAMYWYRQDPGQGLRLIYYSQIVNDFQKGDIAEGYSVSREKKESFPLTVTSAQKNPTAFYLCASGETHSNQPQHFGDGTRLSIL.